The rows below give T cell receptor beta chains drawn from one sample of a study of blood T cell repertoires in COVID-19. Measured with immunoSEQ multiplex PCR; TCRdb has only the in-frame clones, and not every one. This sample carries over 250,000 clones, roughly 85% of them seen once, and the ten largest clones take about 5.1%. Sequenced: peripheral blood. The receptors here all came from a man in his fifties with active or convalescent COVID-19. Each CDR3 is given with its conserved first and last residue. Each record gives: CDR3 DNA, CDR3 protein, V gene, clone size, D gene, J gene, CDR3 length. D genes are given only for firm matches. Clone size, where shown, is once, few, many, or a class for clones that have expanded.

CDR3 DNA: TGTGCCAGCAGTTTATACGCCGGAGCTAACTATGGCTACACCTTC
CDR3 protein: CASSLYAGANYGYTF
V gene: TRBV27
clone size: .
D gene: .
J gene: TRBJ1-2
CDR3 length: 15

CDR3 DNA: TGTGCTAGTGCCCCCGAGGGCCACTATGGCTACACCTTC
CDR3 protein: CASAPEGHYGYTF
V gene: TRBV12-5
clone size: .
D gene: .
J gene: TRBJ1-2
CDR3 length: 13

CDR3 DNA: TGCGCCAGCAGCTATACAGCCTCCTACGAGCAGTACTTC
CDR3 protein: CASSYTASYEQYF
V gene: TRBV5-1
clone size: .
D gene: .
J gene: TRBJ2-7
CDR3 length: 13

CDR3 DNA: TGTGCCAGCAGCCAATCGGAGGCCCCATACAATGAGCAGTTCTTC
CDR3 protein: CASSQSEAPYNEQFF
V gene: TRBV6-5
clone size: .
D gene: .
J gene: TRBJ2-1
CDR3 length: 15

CDR3 DNA: TGTGCTAGTGGTTTGGTAAGGCTAGCGGGAGTTGGGGGAGAGACCCAGTACTTC
CDR3 protein: CASGLVRLAGVGGETQYF
V gene: TRBV12-5
clone size: .
D gene: TRBD2
J gene: TRBJ2-5
CDR3 length: 18

CDR3 DNA: TGTGCCAGCAGCTCGGGACAGCCTAGGCAGCCCCAGCATTTT
CDR3 protein: CASSSGQPRQPQHF
V gene: TRBV28
clone size: .
D gene: TRBD1
J gene: TRBJ1-5
CDR3 length: 14

CDR3 DNA: TGTGCCAGCAGCTCTCACACCACAGCCAGGGGGCATTACACCTTC
CDR3 protein: CASSSHTTARGHYTF
V gene: TRBV11-2
clone size: .
D gene: TRBD1
J gene: TRBJ1-2
CDR3 length: 15

CDR3 DNA: TGTGCCAGCAGCTTAGCCCCAGGCCCGTTCAATGAGCAGTTCTTC
CDR3 protein: CASSLAPGPFNEQFF
V gene: TRBV7-6
clone size: .
D gene: .
J gene: TRBJ2-1
CDR3 length: 15

CDR3 DNA: TGTGCCTGGAGTGTACTAAACACCGGGGAGCTGTTTTTT
CDR3 protein: CAWSVLNTGELFF
V gene: TRBV30
clone size: .
D gene: .
J gene: TRBJ2-2
CDR3 length: 13

CDR3 DNA: TGTGCCAGCAGCCCGGGATGGAGGGGCACTGAAGCTTTCTTT
CDR3 protein: CASSPGWRGTEAFF
V gene: TRBV14
clone size: once
D gene: .
J gene: TRBJ1-1
CDR3 length: 14

CDR3 DNA: TGTGCCAGCAGGCCTACAGGGGGCGGGAATCAGCCCCAGCATTTT
CDR3 protein: CASRPTGGGNQPQHF
V gene: TRBV6-1
clone size: .
D gene: TRBD1
J gene: TRBJ1-5
CDR3 length: 15

CDR3 DNA: TGTGCCATCAGTGAACAGGGTGGTATGGAAGCTTTCTTT
CDR3 protein: CAISEQGGMEAFF
V gene: TRBV10-3
clone size: .
D gene: .
J gene: TRBJ1-1
CDR3 length: 13

CDR3 DNA: TGTGCCAGCAGCTTAGGGCACCAGGGATTGAACACCGGGGAGCTGTTTTTT
CDR3 protein: CASSLGHQGLNTGELFF
V gene: TRBV7-8
clone size: .
D gene: .
J gene: TRBJ2-2
CDR3 length: 17

CDR3 DNA: TGCAGCGTTGAAAGCGGTTTCGACACCATATATTTT
CDR3 protein: CSVESGFDTIYF
V gene: TRBV29-1
clone size: .
D gene: .
J gene: TRBJ1-3
CDR3 length: 12

CDR3 DNA: TGTGCCAGCAGTCAAGCGGGCAGGGAAGCTTTCTTT
CDR3 protein: CASSQAGREAFF
V gene: TRBV28
clone size: few
D gene: .
J gene: TRBJ1-1
CDR3 length: 12

CDR3 DNA: TGTGCCAGCAGCTCGCAGGCGGAGGCCCTAGGGGAGCAGTTCTTC
CDR3 protein: CASSSQAEALGEQFF
V gene: TRBV7-8
clone size: .
D gene: .
J gene: TRBJ2-1
CDR3 length: 15

CDR3 DNA: TGTGCCTGGAGTGTATCTAGCGGGAGGTACAATGAGCAGTTCTTC
CDR3 protein: CAWSVSSGRYNEQFF
V gene: TRBV30
clone size: many
D gene: TRBD2
J gene: TRBJ2-1
CDR3 length: 15

CDR3 DNA: TGTGCCAGCAGTTACCCTGGACAATCTGTCTACGAGCAGTACTTC
CDR3 protein: CASSYPGQSVYEQYF
V gene: TRBV6-6
clone size: .
D gene: .
J gene: TRBJ2-7
CDR3 length: 15

CDR3 DNA: TGTGCAAGTCGCTTAGGACAGGCGGATTCGTCCGGGGAGCTGTTTTTT
CDR3 protein: CASRLGQADSSGELFF
V gene: TRBV12-2
clone size: .
D gene: .
J gene: TRBJ2-2
CDR3 length: 16

CDR3 DNA: TGTGCCAGCAGACGATCAGGGGACACCGGGGAGCTGTTTTTT
CDR3 protein: CASRRSGDTGELFF
V gene: TRBV2
clone size: .
D gene: .
J gene: TRBJ2-2
CDR3 length: 14

CDR3 DNA: TGTGCCAGCAGCGCCAGACAGGGGCCAGATACGCAGTATTTT
CDR3 protein: CASSARQGPDTQYF
V gene: TRBV7-3
clone size: .
D gene: TRBD1
J gene: TRBJ2-3
CDR3 length: 14

CDR3 DNA: TGTGCCAGCAGCCCGACGGAGACGAGGGTGACCGGGGAGCTGTTTTTT
CDR3 protein: CASSPTETRVTGELFF
V gene: TRBV28
clone size: once
D gene: .
J gene: TRBJ2-2
CDR3 length: 16

CDR3 DNA: TGCGCCAGCAGCCAACTACTAGCAAGTTACAATGAGCAGTTCTTC
CDR3 protein: CASSQLLASYNEQFF
V gene: TRBV5-1
clone size: .
D gene: .
J gene: TRBJ2-1
CDR3 length: 15

CDR3 DNA: TGTGCCAGCAGTGCCACTAGCGGGAGCTCCTACGAGCAGTACTTC
CDR3 protein: CASSATSGSSYEQYF
V gene: TRBV28
clone size: once
D gene: TRBD2
J gene: TRBJ2-7
CDR3 length: 15

CDR3 DNA: TGTGCCTGGAGTCGGGGATTTAATGAAAAACTGTTTTTT
CDR3 protein: CAWSRGFNEKLFF
V gene: TRBV30
clone size: .
D gene: .
J gene: TRBJ1-4
CDR3 length: 13

CDR3 DNA: TGTGCTAGTGGTTTGGTAGGGGCCGAGACAGCCCTCTACGAGCAGTACTTC
CDR3 protein: CASGLVGAETALYEQYF
V gene: TRBV12-5
clone size: .
D gene: .
J gene: TRBJ2-7
CDR3 length: 17

CDR3 DNA: TGTGCCAGCAGTCTGACAGGGTGGTTCAATGAGCAGTTCTTC
CDR3 protein: CASSLTGWFNEQFF
V gene: TRBV28
clone size: .
D gene: TRBD1
J gene: TRBJ2-1
CDR3 length: 14

CDR3 DNA: TGTGCCACCAGCAGAGCCTATCTGACAGGGAACTATGGCTACACCTTC
CDR3 protein: CATSRAYLTGNYGYTF
V gene: TRBV15
clone size: .
D gene: TRBD1
J gene: TRBJ1-2
CDR3 length: 16

CDR3 DNA: TGTGCCAGCAGCCTGATACAGGGAGGGGCCAACGTCCTGACTTTC
CDR3 protein: CASSLIQGGANVLTF
V gene: TRBV7-2
clone size: .
D gene: .
J gene: TRBJ2-6
CDR3 length: 15

CDR3 DNA: TGTGCCAGTAGCTCGATACAGGGAGCCACTGAAGCTTTCTTT
CDR3 protein: CASSSIQGATEAFF
V gene: TRBV19
clone size: .
D gene: .
J gene: TRBJ1-1
CDR3 length: 14

CDR3 DNA: TGTGCCAGCAGCCCGGGGGGGGAAGGGGTAAACAATGAGCAGTTCTTC
CDR3 protein: CASSPGGEGVNNEQFF
V gene: TRBV3-1/TRBV3-2
clone size: .
D gene: TRBD2
J gene: TRBJ2-1
CDR3 length: 16

CDR3 DNA: TGTGCCAGCACCTACGGGGGGAGGTCAGATACGCAGTATTTT
CDR3 protein: CASTYGGRSDTQYF
V gene: TRBV6-6
clone size: many
D gene: TRBD2
J gene: TRBJ2-3
CDR3 length: 14

CDR3 DNA: TGTGCCAGCAGCCAGGGTAATGAGCAGTACTTC
CDR3 protein: CASSQGNEQYF
V gene: TRBV6-5
clone size: .
D gene: .
J gene: TRBJ2-7
CDR3 length: 11

CDR3 DNA: TGCGCCAGCAGCTTGGCGAGCGGGAGCCCCGGCGAGCAGTACTTC
CDR3 protein: CASSLASGSPGEQYF
V gene: TRBV5-1
clone size: .
D gene: TRBD2
J gene: TRBJ2-7
CDR3 length: 15

CDR3 DNA: TGCGCCAGCAGCTTAGGGGGACAGGCCTCCTACGAGCAGTACTTC
CDR3 protein: CASSLGGQASYEQYF
V gene: TRBV5-1
clone size: once
D gene: TRBD1
J gene: TRBJ2-7
CDR3 length: 15

CDR3 DNA: TGTGCCAGCAGCTTGACAGGGAGCATCACCGGGGAGCTGTTTTTT
CDR3 protein: CASSLTGSITGELFF
V gene: TRBV7-9
clone size: .
D gene: TRBD1
J gene: TRBJ2-2
CDR3 length: 15

CDR3 DNA: TGTGCCAGCAGCTTGGACAGAGATCAGCCCCAGCATTTT
CDR3 protein: CASSLDRDQPQHF
V gene: TRBV5-5
clone size: .
D gene: .
J gene: TRBJ1-5
CDR3 length: 13

CDR3 DNA: TGTGCCAGCAGTGAGACTAGGGGGGGAAGCGAGCAGTACTTC
CDR3 protein: CASSETRGGSEQYF
V gene: TRBV6-1
clone size: .
D gene: .
J gene: TRBJ2-7
CDR3 length: 14

CDR3 DNA: TGTGCCAGCAGCCAAGATACGGGACTAGAAAGAGCTCCGCAGTACTTC
CDR3 protein: CASSQDTGLERAPQYF
V gene: TRBV3-1/TRBV3-2
clone size: .
D gene: TRBD2
J gene: TRBJ2-7
CDR3 length: 16

CDR3 DNA: TGTGCCAGCAGTTACGCCAGCGGGAGGGCCCAGTACTTC
CDR3 protein: CASSYASGRAQYF
V gene: TRBV27
clone size: .
D gene: TRBD2
J gene: TRBJ2-5
CDR3 length: 13

CDR3 DNA: TGTGCCAGCAGCCGCTCCGGGACATCTATCTACGAGCAGTACTTC
CDR3 protein: CASSRSGTSIYEQYF
V gene: TRBV11-2
clone size: .
D gene: .
J gene: TRBJ2-7
CDR3 length: 15

CDR3 DNA: TGCAGCGTTGGTTTGTCGTCCCCGCTAGGCACAGATACGCAGTATTTT
CDR3 protein: CSVGLSSPLGTDTQYF
V gene: TRBV29-1
clone size: .
D gene: .
J gene: TRBJ2-3
CDR3 length: 16

CDR3 DNA: TGTGCCACCAGTGATGCGGACAGTCTCGGTGGCTACACCTTC
CDR3 protein: CATSDADSLGGYTF
V gene: TRBV24-1
clone size: .
D gene: .
J gene: TRBJ1-2
CDR3 length: 14

CDR3 DNA: TGTGCCAGCAGCTGGAGTCCGGCCAGCACAGATACGCAGTATTTT
CDR3 protein: CASSWSPASTDTQYF
V gene: TRBV5-5
clone size: .
D gene: .
J gene: TRBJ2-3
CDR3 length: 15

CDR3 DNA: TGTGCCAGCAGCCCAGGGGAGACCCAGTACTTC
CDR3 protein: CASSPGETQYF
V gene: TRBV12-3/TRBV12-4
clone size: .
D gene: .
J gene: TRBJ2-5
CDR3 length: 11

CDR3 DNA: TGCGCCAGCAGCTTGGCATCCAGCGATGATTACGAGCAGTACTTC
CDR3 protein: CASSLASSDDYEQYF
V gene: TRBV5-1
clone size: .
D gene: .
J gene: TRBJ2-7
CDR3 length: 15

CDR3 DNA: TGTGCCACCAGTGATAGGACAGGTATAGCGGACAATGAGCAGTTCTTC
CDR3 protein: CATSDRTGIADNEQFF
V gene: TRBV24-1
clone size: .
D gene: .
J gene: TRBJ2-1
CDR3 length: 16

CDR3 DNA: TGCGCCAGCAGCCAAGATGAGGGGGACAGGGGAGGCTACACCTTC
CDR3 protein: CASSQDEGDRGGYTF
V gene: TRBV4-3
clone size: once
D gene: TRBD1
J gene: TRBJ1-2
CDR3 length: 15

CDR3 DNA: TGTGCCGTTGGGGGCCAGGGGGCGACAACTAATGAAAAACTGTTTTTT
CDR3 protein: CAVGGQGATTNEKLFF
V gene: TRBV19
clone size: .
D gene: TRBD1
J gene: TRBJ1-4
CDR3 length: 16

CDR3 DNA: TGTGCCAGCAGTGACTCGAGAAGCACTGAAGCTTTCTTT
CDR3 protein: CASSDSRSTEAFF
V gene: TRBV6-4
clone size: .
D gene: .
J gene: TRBJ1-1
CDR3 length: 13

CDR3 DNA: TGCGCCAGCTCATACTGCACTGAAGCTTTCTTT
CDR3 protein: CASSYCTEAFF
V gene: TRBV10-1
clone size: .
D gene: .
J gene: TRBJ1-1
CDR3 length: 11

CDR3 DNA: TGTGCCATCAGTGAGACGCGACAGGAGCTGTTTTTT
CDR3 protein: CAISETRQELFF
V gene: TRBV10-3
clone size: .
D gene: .
J gene: TRBJ2-2
CDR3 length: 12